This entry concerns a single TCR beta chain. This entry comes from a study of blood T cell repertoires in COVID-19. Germline CDR1 and CDR2: SGHTA and FQGNSA. The CDR3 contains 18 residues. V was trimmed by 4 bases and J by 6 bases, leaving 25 bases between them. TCRdb's table, derived via immunoSEQ multiplex PCR, lists solely in-frame clones and lacks some. This sample has roughly 77,000 clones, with 80% to 90% found just once. This chain connects TRBV7-2 to TRBJ2-1, with TRBD2 as a possible D gene (6 bases). The TCR comes from a human donor in a cohort sampled during active COVID-19. Sequencing was carried out using peripheral blood. In DNA, the CDR3 is TGTGCCAGCAGCTCCCAGGCAGGGAGTATGGGACTTGGCAATGAGCAGTTCTTC. Protein sequence: CASSSQAGSMGLGNEQFF.